Shown below are 29 T cell receptor beta chains from a single sample sequenced in a study of Ad26.COV2.S vaccination and SARS-CoV-2 variants. Produced via immunoSEQ multiplex PCR; TCRdb's table is partial and in-frame only. The sample has 300,000 to 400,000 clones; 80% to 90% are singletons. Specified treatment: around 19 received Ad26.COV2.S at low or high dose, single or two shots; 5 received placebo; per-sample allocation not given. Sampling occurred on day 63 after the first vaccine or placebo injection. The material was peripheral blood, obtained in a trial of Ad26.COV2.S vaccine versus placebo. The receptors were gathered from a person between 18 and 59 years old who received the Ad26.COV2.S COVID-19 vaccine or a placebo.

The chain combines TRBV6-1 with TRBJ1-2; D gene ambiguous. V was pared by 1 base and J by 0 bases, with 12 bases between. Germline V gene sequence: CDR1 MNHNS, CDR2 SASEGT. The CDR3 is made up of 16 amino acids. CDR3 loop: CASSEELVGTNYGYTF. The CDR3 coding sequence is TGTGCCAGCAGTGAAGAGTTGGTGGGAACTAACTATGGCTACACCTTC.

This clone was observed a single time. This chain uses TRBV5-4 with TRBJ2-7, with TRBD1 as a possible D gene (6 bases). This CDR3 is built from 14 residues. The V gene lost 1 base and the J gene lost 5 bases, with 13 bases spanning the gap. Germline V gives CDR1 SGHNT, CDR2 YYREEE (reference sequence). The CDR3 DNA sequence: TGTGCCAGCAGCTTGTTGCAGGGGAACAACGAGCAGTACTTC. Translating gives CASSLLQGNNEQYF.

The chain carries TRBV7-3 and TRBJ2-1; 9 bases are a match to TRBD2. V trimming: 4 bases; J trimming: 0 bases; junction bases outside the gene matches: 13. CDR3 length equals 19 residues. The V gene's germline CDR1 is SGHTA and CDR2 FQGTGA. The CDR3: CASSSKGLAGSSSYNEQFF. The CDR3, as DNA: TGTGCCAGCAGCTCGAAAGGCCTAGCGGGGTCCAGCTCCTACAATGAGCAGTTCTTC.

The rearrangement joins TRBV11-3 to TRBJ1-1; no firm D call. The CDR3 sequence is 13 residues long. Trimming removed 3 bases at V and 0 bases at J, with 5 bases between. CDR1 and CDR2 from the germline V gene are SGHNT and YENEEA. This CDR3 reads CASSLKVNTEAFF. CDR3 nucleotides: TGTGCCAGCAGCTTGAAGGTGAACACTGAAGCTTTCTTT.

This chain uses TRBV11-2 with TRBJ2-7; D remains unclear. The germline gives CDR1 SGHAT, CDR2 FQNNGV. This CDR3 has 15 residues. The V end was cut by 5 bases, the J end by 0 bases, with 14 bases between. The CDR3 nucleotides read TGTGCCAGCAGCGCCGATTTACTTAGCTCCTACGAGCAGTACTTC. Translating gives CASSADLLSSYEQYF. Full variable domain (rest looked up from reference TRBV11-2 and TRBJ2-7): EAGVAQSPRYKIIEKRQSVAFWCNPISGHATLYWYQQILGQGPKLLIQFQNNGVVDDSQLPKDRFSAERLKGVDSTLKIQPAKLEDSAVYLCASSADLLSSYEQYFGPGTRLTVT.

This chain links TRBV5-8 with TRBJ1-3; TRBD1 aligns across 7 bases. This CDR3 comprises 15 residues. V was pared by 0 bases and J by 5 bases, with 5 bases of the junction left unmatched. Looked up from germline, CDR1 is SGHTS and CDR2 is YDEGEE. The CDR3 coding sequence is TGTGCCAGCAGCTTGGACGACAGGGAAAGAAACACCATATATTTT. As protein: CASSLDDRERNTIYF.

This clone has more than one count but fewer than ten. This rearrangement joins TRBV7-9 to TRBJ1-4; TRBD1 matches 10 bases. The length of the CDR3 is 15 residues. Germline values: CDR1 SEHNR, CDR2 FQNEAQ (reference sequence). Trimming at V came to 3 bases and at J to 6 bases, leaving 4 bases not matched to a gene. Written as DNA, the CDR3 is TGTGCCAGCAGCTTCCGACAGGGGGCGGATGAAAAACTGTTTTTT. Amino acid sequence: CASSFRQGADEKLFF. The whole variable domain, filled in from reference TRBV7-9 and TRBJ1-4, reads DTGVSQNPRHKITKRGQNVTFRCDPISEHNRLYWYRQTLGQGPEFLTYFQNEAQLEKSRLLSDRFSAERPKGSFSTLEIQRTEQGDSAMYLCASSFRQGADEKLFFGSGTQLSVL.

On this clone: This CDR3 is also generated by other DNA sequences in the sample. The chain carries TRBV18 and TRBJ2-3; tentative D call: TRBD2 (5 bases). Germline loops: CDR1 KGHSH, CDR2 LQKENI. Trimming pared 3 bases from V and 3 bases from J, leaving 7 bases between. CDR3 length: 13 amino acids. The CDR3 nucleotides read TGTGCCAGCTCACCCGGGGTAACAGATACGCAGTATTTT. It codes for CASSPGVTDTQYF.

Points on this clone: Other nucleotide sequences in the sample specify the same CDR3. The gene calls are TRBV18 and TRBJ2-5, with TRBD1 as a possible D gene (6 bases). CDR3 size: 13 residues. V was trimmed by 5 bases and J by 2 bases, leaving 9 bases between them. CDR1 and CDR2 from the germline V gene are KGHSH and LQKENI. Written as DNA, the CDR3 is TGTGCCAGCTCAGACGGACAGCAAGAGACCCAGTACTTC. Translation: CASSDGQQETQYF.

V gene TRBV11-3 combines with J gene TRBJ1-5; D unclear. The CDR3 is 17 residues long. Germline values: CDR1 SGHNT, CDR2 YENEEA. V lost 1 base and J lost 1, with 14 bases in between. In nucleotides, the CDR3 is TGTGCCAGCAGCTTAGTTCAGGCAGGCTCGAGCAATCAGCCCCAGCATTTT. Translated: CASSLVQAGSSNQPQHF.

This chain uses TRBV7-6 with TRBJ2-2; D may match TRBD1 or TRBD2 (5 bases each). The CDR3 length is 17 residues. Looked up from germline, CDR1 is SGHVS and CDR2 is FNYEAQ. With 1 base removed from V and 0 bases from J, the gap between germline ends came to 12 bases. For the CDR3, the DNA is TGTGCCAGCAGCTTAGACCCGGGACCTACGAACACCGGGGAGCTGTTTTTT. As protein: CASSLDPGPTNTGELFF.

The rearrangement joins TRBV30 to TRBJ1-5; the D is unclear. Trimming left V 3 bases short and J 7 bases short, with 10 bases between. Per the germline V gene, CDR1 is GTSNPN and CDR2 is SVGIG (reference sequence). The CDR3 covers 12 residues. In nucleotides, the CDR3 is TGTGCCTGGAGGATGAAAGGGCAGCCCCAGCATTTT. Translated, it gives CAWRMKGQPQHF.

A few counts support this clone. This rearrangement joins TRBV6-5 to TRBJ2-5; either TRBD1 or TRBD2 may fit D (6 bases each). This CDR3 comprises 14 residues. Per germline, CDR1 MNHEY and CDR2 SVGAGI. With 10 bases removed from V and 2 bases from J, the gap between germline ends came to 17 bases. Written as DNA, the CDR3 is TGTGCCACTAAGGGGGAACGGGGGCAAGAGACCCAGTACTTC. It encodes CATKGERGQETQYF.

This sequence joins TRBV12-3 or TRBV12-4 and TRBJ1-1; D may be TRBD1 (5 bases). The V end lost 7 bases, the J end lost 4 bases, and 13 bases lay between the germline ends. The CDR3 runs to 13 residues. The CDR3 DNA reads as TGTGCCAGCAACCCCTCGGGGGGCACTGAAGCTTTCTTT. It yields the protein CASNPSGGTEAFF.

The genes are TRBV24-1 and TRBJ1-1; D uncertain. This CDR3 has 15 residues. The ends were cut back, 12 bases at V and 5 bases at J, with 24 bases in the middle. Germline V gene lookup returns CDR1 KGHDR and CDR2 SFDVKD. The CDR3 nucleotides read TGTGCCCCCCGTGATGGGAGAGCATCGCGTACTGAAGCTTTCTTT. It is translated as CAPRDGRASRTEAFF.

The V gene is TRBV3-1 (or the pseudogene TRBV3-2), the J gene TRBJ1-4, with a tentative D call TRBD1 (6 bases). The ends were cut back, 0 bases at V and 7 bases at J, with 12 bases in the middle. Germline V gene sequence: CDR1 LGHDT, CDR2 YNNKEL (reference sequence). The CDR3 runs 15 residues. For the CDR3, the DNA is TGTGCCAGCAGCCAAGAGGGGGCTCGGCGTGAAAAACTGTTTTTT. Amino acid sequence: CASSQEGARREKLFF.

V and J are TRBV7-3 and TRBJ2-1; D possibly uses TRBD1 or TRBD2 (7 bases each). The germline V and J ends were trimmed by 5 bases and 3 bases, with 14 bases remaining between them. CDR1 is SGHTA and CDR2 is FQGTGA in the germline V gene. The CDR3 loop spans 15 amino acids. The CDR3 loop reads CASSRQGLSYNEQFF. The CDR3 nucleotides are TGTGCCAGCAGCCGACAGGGACTAAGCTACAATGAGCAGTTCTTC.

This clone was observed once. This chain joins TRBV4-2 and TRBJ2-2, with D uncertain. The CDR3 consists of 16 residues. Deletions cut 0 bases from V and 1 base from J, with 9 bases between. The germline gives CDR1 LGHNA, CDR2 YNFKEQ. The CDR3 DNA is TGTGCCAGCAGCCAAGATCTTCTCGGGAACACCGGGGAGCTGTTTTTT. This translates into CASSQDLLGNTGELFF.

The J gene is TRBJ2-1, the V gene TRBV19; TRBD2 agrees at 10 bases. CDR1 and CDR2 (germline): LNHDA, SQIVND (reference sequence). The length of the CDR3 is 16 residues. J gave up 7 bases and V 0 bases, and 6 bases lay outside the gene matches. This CDR3 reads CASSIDRAGGRNEQFF. As DNA, the CDR3 is TGTGCCAGTAGTATAGATCGAGCGGGGGGGCGGAATGAGCAGTTCTTC.

The chain has TRBV7-8 and TRBJ2-5, with a possible D match to TRBD2 (6 bases). Germline V CDR1 and CDR2: SGHVS, FQNEAQ. This CDR3 has 16 residues. V shed 5 bases and J shed 2 bases, with 18 bases lying between them. This CDR3 reads CASSHALRRGQETQYF. CDR3 nucleotide sequence: TGTGCCAGCAGCCATGCCTTGAGGCGGGGACAAGAGACCCAGTACTTC.

The chain recombines TRBV14 with TRBJ2-1; D call uncertain. V dropped 6 bases and J dropped 7 bases, with 10 bases sitting between them. The CDR3 has 12 residues. The germline V gene encodes CDR1 SGHDN and CDR2 FVKESK. The CDR3 bases are TGTGCCAGCAGTAACCTGGGGAATGAGCAGTTCTTC. This gives the protein CASSNLGNEQFF.

The rearrangement uses TRBV2 and TRBJ2-7; D is unresolved. V lost 7 bases and J lost 2, with 24 bases in between. Germline values: CDR1 SNHLY, CDR2 FYNNEI. This CDR3 is 17 amino acids long. In DNA, the CDR3 is TGTGCCAGCAACCCCAGACCGGGCATCCCTGCTGCCTACGAGCAGTACTTC. Translation gives CASNPRPGIPAAYEQYF.

The chain links TRBV12-3 or TRBV12-4 to TRBJ1-2, with 9 bases fitting TRBD1. V dropped 3 bases and J dropped 5; count of bases not matched to a gene: 1. This CDR3 comprises 13 residues. CDR3 sequence (DNA): TGTGCCAGCAGTTTGACAGGGGGATATGGCTACACCTTC. Protein: CASSLTGGYGYTF.

The rearrangement joins TRBV9 to TRBJ1-3; D might be TRBD1 (6 bases). V was cut by 4 bases and J by 4 bases, with 15 bases left in between. The CDR3 runs 15 residues. The germline CDR1 and CDR2 sequences are SGDLS and YYNGEE. In DNA, the CDR3 is TGTGCCAGCAGCACTAATGGGGGGCGCGGAAACACCATATATTTT. Encoded protein: CASSTNGGRGNTIYF.

As for this clone: The final CDR3 position lacks the conserved phenylalanine or tryptophan, pointing to a likely read error. The DNA is omitted, as the CDR3 cannot be located on it reliably, and the CDR3 follows TCRdb's listing. The chain combines TRBV20-1 with TRBJ1-1. Germline lookup yields CDR1 DFQATT and CDR2 SNEGSKA (reference sequence). The CDR3 has 10 residues if both end residues are counted. The CDR3 here is CSARRGVDTI.

The rearrangement uses TRBV7-3 and TRBJ1-1; D gene unclear. Germline CDR1 is SGHTA and CDR2 is FQGTGA. V was pared by 2 bases and J by 5 bases, with 12 bases between. The CDR3 is made up of 14 amino acids. In nucleotides, the CDR3 is TGTGCCAGCAGCTTACGCCCGACATCTACTGAAGCTTTCTTT. Protein: CASSLRPTSTEAFF.

The chain uses TRBV15 and TRBJ2-2; no firm D call. The V end lost 1 base, the J end lost 7 bases, and 7 bases lay between the germline ends. Germline loops: CDR1 LNHNV, CDR2 YYDKDF (reference sequence). The CDR3 spans 13 residues. CDR3 loop: CATSRVRSGELFF. The CDR3 DNA reads as TGTGCCACCAGCAGAGTAAGGAGCGGGGAGCTGTTTTTT.

This chain uses TRBV19 with TRBJ2-5, with 7 bases matching TRBD2. Trimming took 2 bases from V and 5 from J; bases not matched to a gene: 2. Germline CDR1 LNHDA, CDR2 SQIVND (reference sequence). The CDR3 consists of 13 residues. As DNA, the CDR3 is TGTGCCAGTAGTATAATGGGAGGGGAGACCCAGTACTTC. Translated: CASSIMGGETQYF.

The rearrangement uses TRBV11-2 and TRBJ2-7; maybe TRBD2 (5 bases). The V and J ends lost 0 bases and 3 bases respectively, with 12 bases between them. From germline, CDR1 is SGHAT and CDR2 FQNNGV. CDR3 length: 15 residues. CDR3 DNA sequence: TGTGCCAGCAGCTTAGAGATAGCGACCGTCTACGAGCAGTACTTC. Protein product: CASSLEIATVYEQYF. Full variable domain (rest looked up from reference TRBV11-2 and TRBJ2-7): EAGVAQSPRYKIIEKRQSVAFWCNPISGHATLYWYQQILGQGPKLLIQFQNNGVVDDSQLPKDRFSAERLKGVDSTLKIQPAKLEDSAVYLCASSLEIATVYEQYFGPGTRLTVT.